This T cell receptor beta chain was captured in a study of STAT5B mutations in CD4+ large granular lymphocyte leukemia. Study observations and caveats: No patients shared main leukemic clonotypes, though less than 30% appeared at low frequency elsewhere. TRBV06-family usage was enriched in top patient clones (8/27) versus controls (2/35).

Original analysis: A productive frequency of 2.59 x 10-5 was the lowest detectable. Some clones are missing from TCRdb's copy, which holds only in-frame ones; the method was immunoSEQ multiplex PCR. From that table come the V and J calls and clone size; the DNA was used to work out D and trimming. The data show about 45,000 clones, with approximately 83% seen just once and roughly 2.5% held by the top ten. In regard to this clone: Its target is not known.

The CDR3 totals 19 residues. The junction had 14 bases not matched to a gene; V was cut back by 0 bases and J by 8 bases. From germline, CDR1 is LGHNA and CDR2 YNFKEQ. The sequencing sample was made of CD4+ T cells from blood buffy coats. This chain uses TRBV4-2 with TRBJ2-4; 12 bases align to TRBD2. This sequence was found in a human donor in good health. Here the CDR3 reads CASSQDFGLAGPRLDIQYF. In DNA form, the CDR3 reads TGTGCCAGCAGCCAAGACTTCGGACTAGCGGGACCCCGTTTGGACATTCAGTACTTC.